This TCR beta chain was captured by sequencing in a study of molecular identifiers for immune sequencing clone quantification (dated by TCRdb to 2016 to 2019). With respect to the entire study: For a replicate experiment, RNA from approximately 20,000 or 100,000 naive CD8 T cells was divided into five aliquots, of which four were sequenced. The study was a methods study using CD8 T cells to benchmark molecular-identifier clustering-based TCR repertoire sequencing (MIDCIRS) and TCR RNA copy counting. General findings and caveats noted by the study authors: Around 2.8 recovered TCR RNA copies per cell were obtained by modeling, versus roughly 9.1 by digital PCR, implying a capture efficiency of 30% to 35%. Spiked-in Jurkat TCR RNA equivalent to a single cell was reported to be detectable even among 800,000 to 1,000,000 naive CD8 T cells. When barcode sub-clustering was not used, chimeric consensus sequences inflated TCR diversity, with chimeras reaching as high as 47%. Naive libraries contained spiked-in Jurkat TCR RNA (approximately nine copies' worth), which is not part of the donor repertoire. Highly expanded clone sizes could be underestimated if identical TCR molecules share a barcode. In CMV-specific effector cells, over 98% of molecules were held by clones above 20 RNA copies, whereas under 1% of molecules were held by such clones in naive cells.

With respect to this clonotype: The antigen this receptor binds is unknown. The input lacks base qualities; no much larger clone sits a single base away.

Libraries of naive CD8 T cells were generated from approximately 20,000 to 1,000,000 sorted cells, with 10%, 30% or 50% of the purified RNA used. Naive CD8 T cells were FACS-sorted as CD8+CD4-CCR7+CD45RA+ on a BD FACSAria II into RLT Plus buffer. To test detection sensitivity, Jurkat RNA equal to some 11 TCR copies was added to samples of about 20,000-1,000,000 naive CD8 T cells. CD8 T cells were enriched using RosetteSep CD8+ T Cell Enrichment Cocktail and Ficoll-Paque, and the enriched cells then underwent ACK red cell lysis. The library was built by means of PCR. Instrument used: NextSeq 500. Bulk TCR libraries were generated as previously described, with the TCR primers listed in Table S5 used. The Qiagen AllPrep DNA/RNA kit was used to purify total RNA. Before analysis, reads from multiple sequencing runs of one library were combined. In the source study's methods: Reads were retained only if an exact TCR constant sequence was present, and the retained reads were trimmed to 150 nt and grouped according to their 12-nt molecular barcodes. Within each barcode group, reads were sub-clustered at a 15% Levenshtein threshold, and quality-weighted consensus sequences were built per RNA molecule. Non-functional sequences were filtered out, along with any lower-count sequence sitting one edit away from another sequence. On the basis of fitting two negative binomial distributions, barcode sub-clusters with fewer than 20% of the maximum read count were discarded. The raw public reads went through TCRdb reprocessing: fastp at Q25, MiXCR clone calling, in-frame beta chains kept. Every entry covers one CDR3 protein and lists the most common genes and DNA from its rows. Clone size and V and J calls follow TCRdb, not the original study. The table for this sample lists some 680,000 distinct CDR3 sequences; about 25% of them were counted only once. 0.6% to 0.9% of the sample comes from the top ten.

This receptor was taken from a human donor in good health. Some libraries in this study had Jurkat cell RNA spiked in. The material sequenced was naive CD8+ T cells from blood, with Jurkat cell RNA spiked in. The cell subset or site tag for this specimen amounts to: FACS-sorted CD8+CD4-CCR7+CD45RA+ naive T cells.

The CDR3 reads CASSIEAGLTYEQYF. Here is the DNA: TGTGCCAGTAGTATAGAGGCGGGACTGACCTACGAGCAGTACTTC. In this chain, TRBV19 is recombined with TRBJ2-7; the best D guess is TRBD2, with 6 bases matching. The CDR3 spans 15 residues, from the cysteine through the phenylalanine. The retained sequence is limited to the CDR3, 45 bases, with the frame set at the first base. In the germline V gene (reference sequence), CDR1 corresponds to LNHDA and CDR2 to SQIVND. The V end loses 0 bases and the J end loses 2 bases, and a stretch of 11 bases separates them.